This T cell receptor beta chain was found in a study of blood T cell repertoires in COVID-19 (dated by TCRdb to between 2020 and 2021). For context, the study as a whole: Collaborator samples came from the United States, Italy and Spain and covered acute and convalescent phases of COVID-19. The material from the prospective study consisted of cDNA or gDNA derived from T cells, B-cell-depleted T cells, or PBMCs. The dataset comprised deeply sampled blood TCRbeta repertoires from subjects exposed to, actively infected with, or recovered from COVID-19. The repertoires were released in a freely available public database meant as a resource for research on the immune response to SARS-CoV-2. The samples were drawn from two sources: the first 160 participants of the ongoing ImmuneRACE study, and 1,254 subjects contributed by 6 global collaborators. Sample metadata almost always included a de-identified subject ID, COVID-19 status, age in years and sex. Where available, HLA class I and class II types were taken from metadata supplied by the sample provider and were not determined by assay-based typing.

Points on this clone: It lacks a known antigen. Base qualities are not provided; no much larger clone lies one nucleotide away.

TCRbeta CDR3 regions were amplified from genomic DNA using the immunoSEQ Assay, a bias-controlled multiplex PCR. As for the authors' bioinformatics: Nucleated cell counts per sample were estimated from amplification of reference gene primers within the assay. To quantify the absolute abundance of each unique TCRbeta CDR3 rearrangement, sequence reads were collapsed and filtered. For each sample, productive Simpson clonality was calculated by taking the square root of Simpson's diversity index across productive rearrangements. TCRdb provides this immuneACCESS table in a form limited to in-frame rearrangements. Some clones are lacking; in checked studies, under half of them reflect an unresolved V gene, and why the rest are absent is not known. That table gives V, J and clone size, and the DNA gave D and trimming. In this sample the table shows fewer than 250,000 clones, around 89% of which occur a single time. The top ten hold about 5% of the sample.

Each collaborating institution followed its own protocols to collect whole blood in K2EDTA tubes. For TCRbeta analysis, collaborators shipped samples as frozen whole blood, isolated PBMCs, or DNA extracted from either of those sample types. Counted from cysteine to phenylalanine, this CDR3 has 16 amino acids. CDR3 DNA only is kept here, 48 bases in frame from base 1. Looking up the germline V gene yields CDR1 MNHEY and CDR2 SVGEGT. The junction carries 19 bases between V and J, which are trimmed by 0 bases and 10 bases respectively. Paper-wide results and their limitations: The quantity of clinical and demographic metadata differed by source and by participant and was supplied without curation.

The origin of this receptor is a woman between 40 and 55 years old with acute or convalescent COVID-19. The rearrangement combines TRBV6-2 or TRBV6-3 with TRBJ2-1, and the D gene may be TRBD2, 6 bases matching. The specimen was peripheral blood. For the CDR3, the sequence is CASSYSAGRGSDEQFF. The DNA sequence reads TGTGCCAGCAGTTACTCCGCGGGTCGGGGGTCGGACGAGCAGTTCTTC.